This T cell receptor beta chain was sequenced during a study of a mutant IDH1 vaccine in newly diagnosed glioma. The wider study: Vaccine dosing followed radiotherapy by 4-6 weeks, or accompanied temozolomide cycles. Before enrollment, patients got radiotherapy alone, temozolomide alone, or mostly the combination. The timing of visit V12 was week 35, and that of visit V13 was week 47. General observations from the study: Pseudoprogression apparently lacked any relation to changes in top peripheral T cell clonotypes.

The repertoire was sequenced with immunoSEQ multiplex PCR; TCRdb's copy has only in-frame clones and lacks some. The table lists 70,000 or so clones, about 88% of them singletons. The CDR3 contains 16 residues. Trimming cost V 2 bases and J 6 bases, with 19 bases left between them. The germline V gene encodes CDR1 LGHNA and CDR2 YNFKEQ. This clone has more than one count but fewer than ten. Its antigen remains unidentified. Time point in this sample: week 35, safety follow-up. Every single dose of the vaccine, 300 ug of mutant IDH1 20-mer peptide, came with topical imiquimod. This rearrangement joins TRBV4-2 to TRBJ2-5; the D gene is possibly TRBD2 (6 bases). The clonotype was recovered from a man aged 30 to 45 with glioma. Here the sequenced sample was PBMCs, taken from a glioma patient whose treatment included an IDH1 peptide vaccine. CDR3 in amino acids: CASSQLRGTADKTQYF. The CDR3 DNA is TGTGCCAGCAGCCAACTACGCGGGACTGCCGACAAGACCCAGTACTTC.